A selection of T cell receptor beta chains follows, all from one sample in a study of shared clonotypes between healthy human individuals. The repertoire was sequenced with immunoSEQ multiplex PCR; TCRdb's copy has only in-frame clones and lacks some. Counted here are over 850,000 clones, 75% to 80% occurring once; the ten biggest clones make up more than 0.5%. Sequencing was carried out using memory CD4+ T cells from PBMCs. The receptors derive from a man aged 18 to 29 in good health. Some clones in this sample may be carry-over from other donors' samples. Each CDR3 is given with its conserved first and last residue. A D gene is named only where the DNA matches it firmly. Size values are once, few and many counts, or a class for expanded clones, and some rows have none.

clone_size j_call v_call d_call cdr3_aa cdr3_nt
NA TRBJ2-3 TRBV5-6 NA CASSLGQATDTQYF TGTGCCAGCAGCTTGGGGCAGGCCACAGATACGCAGTATTTT
NA TRBJ2-2 TRBV7-3 NA CASSSPAGELFF TGTGCCAGCAGTTCCCCGGCCGGGGAGCTGTTTTTT
NA TRBJ2-3 TRBV7-3 TRBD2 CASSPGLAGRTDTQYF TGTGCCAGCAGTCCGGGACTAGCGGGACGCACAGATACGCAGTATTTT
many TRBJ2-1 TRBV28 TRBD1 CASSPMTGEKSEQFF TGTGCCAGCAGTCCGATGACAGGGGAAAAAAGTGAGCAGTTCTTC
NA TRBJ2-3 TRBV30 TRBD2 CAWRVLAEVQDTQYF TGTGCCTGGAGGGTCCTAGCGGAGGTGCAGGATACGCAGTATTTT
NA TRBJ1-1 TRBV14 NA CASNLQANTEAFF TGTGCCAGCAACCTTCAAGCGAACACTGAAGCTTTCTTT
NA TRBJ2-5 TRBV7-2 TRBD2 CASSRGLAAGETQYF TGTGCCAGCAGCCGGGGACTAGCAGCGGGAGAGACCCAGTACTTC
NA TRBJ2-7 TRBV28 TRBD2 CASEGASRVAGDSIHEQYF TGTGCCAGCGAGGGGGCATCGAGGGTAGCGGGAGATTCGATCCACGAGCAGTACTTC
NA TRBJ2-6 TRBV28 NA CASTLSSGANVLTF TGTGCCAGCACACTCTCTTCTGGGGCCAACGTCCTGACTTTC
NA TRBJ1-5 TRBV6-1 NA CASSHNQPQHF TGTGCCAGCAGTCACAATCAGCCCCAGCATTTT
NA TRBJ2-1 TRBV7-6 TRBD2 CASSGTSEEDEQFF TGTGCCAGCAGCGGGACTAGCGAGGAAGATGAGCAGTTCTTC
few TRBJ1-5 TRBV16 TRBD1 CASSQPTGRYSNQPQHF TGTGCCAGCAGCCAACCGACAGGGAGATATAGCAATCAGCCCCAGCATTTT
once TRBJ2-7 TRBV2 NA CAGRGRSYEQYF TGTGCCGGACGGGGCAGGTCCTACGAGCAGTACTTC
NA TRBJ1-3 TRBV28 TRBD1 CASSLRQGSRNTIYF TGTGCCAGCAGTCTGCGACAGGGAAGTAGAAACACCATATATTTT
NA TRBJ2-7 TRBV28 NA CASSSPSASYYEQYF TGTGCCAGCAGTTCCCCCTCGGCTAGTTACTACGAGCAGTACTTC
NA TRBJ1-1 TRBV4-2 NA CASSQGVGTEAFF TGTGCCAGCAGCCAAGGCGTCGGGACTGAAGCTTTCTTT
NA TRBJ2-3 TRBV4-1 TRBD1 CASSQKPGQGYVRGGTDTQYF TGCGCCAGCAGCCAAAAGCCGGGACAGGGATATGTTAGGGGGGGCACAGATACGCAGTATTTT
once TRBJ1-2 TRBV6-6 NA CASSYSWGVPLKSYTF TGTGCCAGCAGTTACTCTTGGGGGGTCCCCTTAAAGAGCTACACCTTC
NA TRBJ2-6 TRBV5-1 NA CASTPRGGTGRSGANVLTF TGCGCCAGCACCCCGCGGGGAGGGACAGGCCGCTCTGGGGCCAACGTCCTGACTTTC
few TRBJ2-3 TRBV28 NA CASSGHRNRDTQYF TGTGCCAGCAGCGGACATAGGAACCGCGATACGCAGTATTTT
many TRBJ2-1 TRBV5-4 TRBD2 CASSSGLADNEQFF TGTGCCAGCAGCTCCGGACTAGCGGACAATGAGCAGTTCTTC
NA TRBJ2-7 TRBV5-1 TRBD1 CASRPGQGLHEQYF TGCGCCAGCAGACCGGGACAGGGTCTACACGAGCAGTACTTC
NA TRBJ1-4 TRBV5-6 NA CASSHGTTNEKLFF TGTGCCAGCAGCCACGGAACAACTAATGAAAAACTGTTTTTT
NA TRBJ2-6 TRBV29-1 NA CSAETNNVLTF TGCAGCGCCGAGACCAACAACGTCCTGACTTTC
few TRBJ2-5 TRBV7-2 NA CASSLEGGQETQYF TGTGCCAGCAGTCTGGAAGGAGGCCAAGAGACCCAGTACTTC
few TRBJ2-7 TRBV7-2 TRBD1 CASSSGTASYEQYF TGTGCCAGCAGCTCCGGGACAGCCTCCTACGAGCAGTACTTC
few TRBJ1-2 TRBV7-9 TRBD1 CASSLAGQGYGYTF TGTGCCAGCAGCTTAGCGGGACAGGGATATGGCTACACCTTC
NA TRBJ1-1 TRBV5-1 TRBD1 CASSLAGGFEAFF TGCGCCAGCAGCTTAGCAGGGGGGTTTGAAGCTTTCTTT
few TRBJ2-1 TRBV7-2 NA CASSLVGVYNEQFF TGTGCCAGCAGCTTAGTGGGGGTCTACAATGAGCAGTTCTTC
NA TRBJ2-3 TRBV5-4 NA CASSPSQAHLANTQYF TGTGCCAGCAGCCCCTCACAGGCACACCTGGCGAATACGCAGTATTTT
NA TRBJ2-5 TRBV27 TRBD1 CASSLSDRLETQYF TGTGCCAGCAGTTTATCGGACAGGCTGGAGACCCAGTACTTC
NA TRBJ2-2 TRBV7-2 NA CASSRVGVFTGELFF TGTGCCAGCTCCCGCGTGGGGGTGTTTACCGGGGAGCTGTTTTTT
once TRBJ2-7 TRBV27 NA CASGLAVSYEQYF TGTGCCAGCGGGTTAGCGGTCTCCTACGAGCAGTACTTC
NA TRBJ2-1 TRBV2 TRBD2 CASSLLAGEGNEQFF TGTGCCAGCAGTCTACTAGCGGGAGAGGGCAATGAGCAGTTCTTC
NA TRBJ2-5 TRBV5-4 NA CASSSKPGFGLETQYF TGTGCCAGCAGCTCTAAACCGGGCTTCGGGCTCGAGACCCAGTACTTC
NA TRBJ1-4 TRBV4-1 TRBD1 CASSPRDRDSVNEKLFF TGCGCCAGCAGCCCCCGGGACAGGGACTCTGTTAATGAAAAACTGTTTTTT
once TRBJ2-2 TRBV6-5 NA CASSSTTKDPLFF TGTGCCAGCAGTTCAACCACTAAGGATCCGCTGTTTTTT